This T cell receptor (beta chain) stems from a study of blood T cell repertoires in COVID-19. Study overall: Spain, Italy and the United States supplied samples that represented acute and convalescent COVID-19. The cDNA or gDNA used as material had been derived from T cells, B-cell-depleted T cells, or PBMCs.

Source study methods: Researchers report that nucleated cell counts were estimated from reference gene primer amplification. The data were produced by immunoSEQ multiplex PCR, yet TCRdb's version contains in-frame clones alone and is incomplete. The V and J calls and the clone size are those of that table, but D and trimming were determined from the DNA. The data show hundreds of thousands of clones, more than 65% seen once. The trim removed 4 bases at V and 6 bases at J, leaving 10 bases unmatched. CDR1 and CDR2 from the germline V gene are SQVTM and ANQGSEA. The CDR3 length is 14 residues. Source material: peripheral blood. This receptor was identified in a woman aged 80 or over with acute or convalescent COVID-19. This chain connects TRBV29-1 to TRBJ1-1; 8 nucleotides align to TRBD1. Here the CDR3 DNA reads TGCAGCGTTGTTGAACAGGGGGTCACGGCTGAAGCTTTCTTT. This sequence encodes CSVVEQGVTAEAFF. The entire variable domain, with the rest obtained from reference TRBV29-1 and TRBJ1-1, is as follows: SAVISQKPSRDICQRGTSLTIQCQVDSQVTMMFWYRQQPGQSLTLIATANQGSEATYESGFVIDKFPISRPNLTFSTLTVSNMSPEDSSIYLCSVVEQGVTAEAFFGQGTRLTVV.